Presented here are 18 T cell receptor beta chains from one specimen sequenced in a study of control samples from healthy donors and cancer patients. TCRdb keeps only in-frame clones here, not all; method: immunoSEQ multiplex PCR. The sample lists about 140,000 clones; about nine tenths were seen once. Sequences were obtained from blood. These receptors were collected from a man younger than 45 in good health.

This chain links TRBV7-9 with TRBJ2-1; D uncertain. CDR3 length equals 12 residues. The V and J ends lost 2 bases and 12 bases respectively, with 11 bases between them. Germline lookup yields CDR1 SEHNR and CDR2 FQNEAQ (reference sequence). CDR3: CASSLIGQGQFF. In nucleotides, the CDR3 is TGTGCCAGCAGCTTAATTGGTCAAGGGCAGTTCTTC.

The chain carries TRBV6-5 and TRBJ1-2; 7 bases agree with TRBD1. This CDR3 is built from 12 residues. Trimming removed 6 bases from V and 8 bases from J; junction bases left unmatched: 6. Germline V gene data show CDR1 as MNHEY and CDR2 as SVGAGI. The CDR3: CASRMTGKGYTF. The DNA of the CDR3 is TGTGCCAGCAGAATGACAGGGAAAGGCTACACCTTC.

V is TRBV3-1 (or the pseudogene TRBV3-2) and J is TRBJ1-4; the match to TRBD1 covers 8 bases. The germline V gene encodes CDR1 LGHDT and CDR2 YNNKEL (reference sequence). V shed 4 bases and J 8 bases; nucleotides not matched to a gene: 9. This CDR3 region has 15 residues. The CDR3 DNA reads as TGTGCCAGCAGCCTCGAGACAGGGGCGGAAGAAAAACTGTTTTTT. Protein product: CASSLETGAEEKLFF.

This chain uses TRBV7-2 with TRBJ2-5; D uncertain. Trimming took 5 bases from V and 0 from J, leaving 10 bases between them. Germline CDR1 SGHTA, CDR2 FQGNSA. The CDR3 is 14 residues long. CDR3 sequence reads: CASSPRRYQETQYF. The CDR3 region has the DNA TGTGCCAGCAGCCCCAGACGATACCAAGAGACCCAGTACTTC.

V usage is TRBV24-1 and J usage is TRBJ2-7; D perhaps matches TRBD2 (6 bases). The CDR3 runs to 13 residues. Trimming cost V 4 bases and J 1 base, with 7 bases left between them. Germline CDR1 reads KGHDR; CDR2 reads SFDVKD. CDR3 region: CATSEGGSYEQYF. CDR3 bases: TGTGCCACCAGTGAGGGGGGTTCCTACGAGCAGTACTTC.

To note about this clone: A junction end diverges from the germline sequence, so it may reflect a read error. The chain uses TRBV19 and TRBJ2-3; D uncertain. This CDR3 region has 14 residues. CDR1 and CDR2 from the germline V gene are LNHDA and SQIVND (reference sequence). CDR3 DNA sequence: TGTGCCAGTAGTAGGGCGGACGGCACAGATACGCACTATTTT. It specifies CASSRADGTDTHYF.

This clone came up a few times. CDR3 residues: CASSESVGTEAFF. CDR3 nucleotide sequence: TGTGCCAGTAGTGAATCGGTCGGCACTGAAGCTTTCTTT. The J gene is TRBJ1-1, the V gene TRBV19; unclear D gene. Germline-derived CDR1 and CDR2 are LNHDA and SQIVND (reference sequence). The CDR3 spans 13 residues. V was cut by 5 bases and J by 4 bases, with 11 bases left in between.

The genes are TRBV19 and TRBJ1-4; D not certain. CDR1 and CDR2 from the germline V gene are LNHDA and SQIVND (reference sequence). Trimming left V 5 bases short and J 5 bases short, with 18 bases between. This CDR3 spans 16 amino acids. The CDR3 is CASSQFSEIPNEKLFF. The DNA for the CDR3 is TGTGCCAGTAGTCAGTTCTCAGAGATACCGAATGAAAAACTGTTTTTT.

The V gene is TRBV7-9, the J gene TRBJ1-4; D possibly corresponds to TRBD1 (5 bases). Trimming pared 4 bases from V and 8 bases from J, leaving 17 bases between. CDR1 and CDR2 (germline): SEHNR, FQNEAQ (reference sequence). The CDR3 is 15 residues long. As DNA, the CDR3 is TGTGCCAGCAGCTCGTACGGGGGAGTTCGAGAAAAACTGTTTTTT. Encoded protein: CASSSYGGVREKLFF.

This clone was seen just once. The gene calls are TRBV18 and TRBJ1-1; D uncertain. Trimming removed 3 bases from V and 7 bases from J, with 12 bases in between. Germline V CDR1 and CDR2: KGHSH, LQKENI. The CDR3 totals 13 residues. CDR3 sequence: CASSPTIRVEAFF. The CDR3 DNA follows: TGTGCCAGCTCACCTACAATCAGAGTTGAAGCTTTCTTT.

J is TRBJ1-3 and V is TRBV2; D call uncertain. The V end lost 2 bases, the J end lost 5 bases, and 10 bases lay between the germline ends. The CDR3 spans 14 residues. Germline values: CDR1 SNHLY, CDR2 FYNNEI. The CDR3 is CASSEHKTRNTIYF. The CDR3 coding sequence is TGTGCCAGCAGTGAACACAAGACACGAAACACCATATATTTT.

The genes are TRBV11-2 and TRBJ2-1; no firm D call. Germline V gene data show CDR1 as SGHAT and CDR2 as FQNNGV. V lost 8 bases and J 3 bases, leaving 14 bases between the germline ends. The CDR3 consists of 14 residues. The CDR3 loop reads CASATGVYYNEQFF. The DNA of the CDR3 is TGTGCCAGCGCTACTGGAGTCTACTACAATGAGCAGTTCTTC. The full variable domain, in which reference TRBV11-2 and TRBJ2-1 provide the parts outside the CDR3, is EAGVAQSPRYKIIEKRQSVAFWCNPISGHATLYWYQQILGQGPKLLIQFQNNGVVDDSQLPKDRFSAERLKGVDSTLKIQPAKLEDSAVYLCASATGVYYNEQFFGPGTRLTVL.

The rearrangement links TRBV28 to TRBJ2-7, with D uncertain. The length of the CDR3 is 11 residues. CDR1 is MDHEN, CDR2 SYDVKM, per germline. V lost 4 bases and J 0 bases, leaving 1 base between the germline ends. CDR3: CASSSSYEQYF. DNA for the CDR3: TGTGCCAGCAGTTCCTCCTACGAGCAGTACTTC.

This chain joins TRBV19 and TRBJ2-7; 8 nucleotides agree with TRBD2. Germline V CDR1 and CDR2: LNHDA, SQIVND (reference sequence). Trimming at V came to 3 bases and at J to 6 bases, leaving 7 bases not matched to a gene. The CDR3 contains 14 residues. CDR3 sequence reads: CASSIGAGETEQYF. The DNA for the CDR3 is TGTGCCAGTAGTATCGGAGCGGGAGAGACCGAGCAGTACTTC. The full variable domain, with the rest looked up from reference TRBV19 and TRBJ2-7, is DGGITQSPKYLFRKEGQNVTLSCEQNLNHDAMYWYRQDPGQGLRLIYYSQIVNDFQKGDIAEGYSVSREKKESFPLTVTSAQKNPTAFYLCASSIGAGETEQYFGPGTRLTVT.

The chain links TRBV28 to TRBJ2-5, with 8 bases that match TRBD1. V shed 4 bases and J 4 bases; nucleotides not matched to a gene: 8. Per the germline V gene, CDR1 is MDHEN and CDR2 is SYDVKM. The CDR3 totals 15 residues. As DNA, the CDR3 is TGTGCCAGCAGTTCCCACCACACAGGGGGAGAGACCCAGTACTTC. It encodes CASSSHHTGGETQYF.

This chain links TRBV20-1 with TRBJ2-1, with 9 nucleotides matching TRBD1. This CDR3 spans 11 amino acids. Germline loops: CDR1 DFQATT, CDR2 SNEGSKA (reference sequence). V lost 5 bases and J lost 12; bases outside the gene matches: 5. The chain's CDR3 is CSAYTGGRQFF. The CDR3, as DNA: TGCAGTGCTTACACAGGGGGCCGGCAGTTCTTC.

V gene TRBV6-1 combines with J gene TRBJ2-1; no clear D. Deletions cut 5 bases from V and 6 bases from J, with 8 bases between. In germline, CDR1 is MNHNS, CDR2 SASEGT. The CDR3 contains 12 residues. The CDR3 spells CASSTRTNEQFF. In nucleotides, the CDR3 is TGTGCCAGCAGTACACGGACCAATGAGCAGTTCTTC.

The gene calls are TRBV2 and TRBJ2-3, with TRBD2 identical over 8 bases. Germline lookup yields CDR1 SNHLY and CDR2 FYNNEI. V shed 10 bases, J shed 5 bases, and the junction held 5 bases outside the gene matches. The CDR3 spans 12 residues. The CDR3 bases are TGTGCCAACGGCCTAGCGGGAGATACGCAGTATTTT. This sequence encodes CANGLAGDTQYF.